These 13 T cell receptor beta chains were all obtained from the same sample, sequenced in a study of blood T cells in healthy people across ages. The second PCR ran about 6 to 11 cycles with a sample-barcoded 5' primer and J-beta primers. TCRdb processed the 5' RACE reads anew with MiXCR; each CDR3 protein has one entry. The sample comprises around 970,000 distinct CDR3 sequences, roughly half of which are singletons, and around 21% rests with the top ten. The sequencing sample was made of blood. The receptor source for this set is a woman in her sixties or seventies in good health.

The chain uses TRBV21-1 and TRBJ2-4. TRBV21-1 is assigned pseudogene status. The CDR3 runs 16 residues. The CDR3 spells CASSKARGLAKNIQYF. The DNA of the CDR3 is TGTGCCAGCAGCAAAGCCCGCGGTCTAGCCAAAAACATTCAGTACTTC.

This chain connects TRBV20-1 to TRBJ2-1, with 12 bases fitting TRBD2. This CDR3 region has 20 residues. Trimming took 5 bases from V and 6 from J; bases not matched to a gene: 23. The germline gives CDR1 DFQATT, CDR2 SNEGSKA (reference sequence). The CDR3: CSAQSPPLGLAGPGANEQFF. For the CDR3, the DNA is TGCAGTGCTCAATCCCCCCCGCTTGGACTAGCGGGACCTGGGGCCAATGAGCAGTTCTTC.

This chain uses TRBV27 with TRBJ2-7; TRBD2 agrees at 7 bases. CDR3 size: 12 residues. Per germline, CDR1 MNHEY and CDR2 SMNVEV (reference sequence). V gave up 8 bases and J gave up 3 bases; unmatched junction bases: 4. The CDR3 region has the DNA TGTGCCAGCGCGACTAGCCGCTACGAGCAGTACTTC. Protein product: CASATSRYEQYF.

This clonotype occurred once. CDR3 in DNA: TGCAGTGCCAGCACGGGGAGGTGGGAAAAACTGTTTTTT. It codes for CSASTGRWEKLFF. The chain recombines TRBV20-1 with TRBJ1-4, with D unresolved. In germline, CDR1 is DFQATT, CDR2 SNEGSKA (reference sequence). V lost 6 bases and J lost 8, with 16 bases in between. The CDR3 totals 13 residues.

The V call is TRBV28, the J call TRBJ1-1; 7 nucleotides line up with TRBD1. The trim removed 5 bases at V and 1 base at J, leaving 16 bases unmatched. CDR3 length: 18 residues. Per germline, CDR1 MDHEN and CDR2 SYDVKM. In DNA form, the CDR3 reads TGTGCCAGCAGTAATTCAAGGGGGCGATGGGGTGCGAACACTGAAGCTTTCTTT. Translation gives CASSNSRGRWGANTEAFF.

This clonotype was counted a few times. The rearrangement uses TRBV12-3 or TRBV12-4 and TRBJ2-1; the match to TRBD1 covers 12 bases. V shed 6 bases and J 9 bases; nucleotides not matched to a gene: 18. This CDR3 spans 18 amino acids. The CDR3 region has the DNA TGTGCCAGCAGGAATATAGACCGGGACAGGGGGCTGGATAGTGAGCAGTTCTTC. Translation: CASRNIDRDRGLDSEQFF.

The CDR3 loop reads CSVWSQGGGYTF. The CDR3 coding sequence is TGCAGCGTTTGGTCCCAGGGGGGAGGCTACACCTTC. The J gene is TRBJ1-2, the V gene TRBV29-1; 7 bases fit TRBD1. The ends lost 5 bases at V and 8 bases at J; junction bases unmatched: 8. Germline CDR1 reads SQVTM; CDR2 reads ANQGSEA. CDR3 length: 12 amino acids.

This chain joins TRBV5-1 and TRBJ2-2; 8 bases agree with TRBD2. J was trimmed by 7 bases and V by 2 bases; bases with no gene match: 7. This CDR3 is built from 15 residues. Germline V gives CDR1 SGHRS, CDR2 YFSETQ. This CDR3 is CASSFTSGGIGELFF. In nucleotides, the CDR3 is TGCGCCAGCAGCTTTACTAGCGGAGGGATCGGGGAGCTGTTTTTT. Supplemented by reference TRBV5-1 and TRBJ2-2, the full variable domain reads KAGVTQTPRYLIKTRGQQVTLSCSPISGHRSVSWYQQTPGQGLQFLFEYFSETQRNKGNFPGRFSGRQFSNSRSEMNVSTLELGDSALYLCASSFTSGGIGELFFGEGSRLTVL.

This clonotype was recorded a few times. The CDR3 nucleotides read TGTGCCAGCAGAGGGAACCGCGGGATACTGAACACTGAAGCTTTCTTT. It yields the protein CASRGNRGILNTEAFF. The V gene is TRBV2, the J gene TRBJ1-1; unclear D gene. The length of the CDR3 is 16 residues. Trimming removed 6 bases from V and 0 bases from J, with 17 bases in between. CDR1 SNHLY and CDR2 FYNNEI come from the germline V gene.

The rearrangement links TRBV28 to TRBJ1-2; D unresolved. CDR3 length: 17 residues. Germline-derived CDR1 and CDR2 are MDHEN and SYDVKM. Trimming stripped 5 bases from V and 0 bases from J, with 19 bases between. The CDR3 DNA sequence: TGTGCCAGCAGTACCCCGGACCCCGCAGGAGCTAACTATGGCTACACCTTC. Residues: CASSTPDPAGANYGYTF.

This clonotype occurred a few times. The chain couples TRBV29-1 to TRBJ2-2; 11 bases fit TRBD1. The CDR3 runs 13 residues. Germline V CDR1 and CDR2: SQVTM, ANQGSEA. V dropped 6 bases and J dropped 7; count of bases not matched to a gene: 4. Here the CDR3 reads CSVDRGQVGELFF. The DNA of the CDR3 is TGCAGCGTGGACAGGGGGCAAGTCGGGGAGCTGTTTTTT.

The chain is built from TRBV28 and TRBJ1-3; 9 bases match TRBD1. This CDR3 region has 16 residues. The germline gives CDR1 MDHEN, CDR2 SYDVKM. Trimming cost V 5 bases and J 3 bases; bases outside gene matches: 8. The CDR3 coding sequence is TGTGCCAGCAGTCTCAGGACAGGGGTCGGTGGAAACACCATATATTTT. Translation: CASSLRTGVGGNTIYF. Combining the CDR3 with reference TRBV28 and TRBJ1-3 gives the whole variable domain DVKVTQSSRYLVKRTGEKVFLECVQDMDHENMFWYRQDPGLGLRLIYFSYDVKMKEKGDIPEGYSVSREKKERFSLILESASTNQTSMYLCASSLRTGVGGNTIYFGEGSWLTVV.

CDR3 nucleotide sequence: TGTGCCACCGCACGGGCACTCATTGGGACAGATACGCAGTATTTT. Encoded protein: CATARALIGTDTQYF. The chain carries TRBV15 and TRBJ2-3; D is uncertain. The CDR3 loop spans 15 amino acids. V was cut by 8 bases and J by 3 bases, with 18 bases left in between. From germline, CDR1 is LNHNV and CDR2 YYDKDF (reference sequence).